The 3 T cell receptor beta chains given below trace back to one sample, sequenced in a study of blood T cell repertoires in COVID-19. Sequencing was performed with immunoSEQ multiplex PCR; in TCRdb, only in-frame clones are kept and a portion is missing. This sample has 70,000 to 90,000 clones, with roughly 79% found just once. The material sequenced was peripheral blood. All receptors come from a human donor in a cohort sampled during active COVID-19.

The genes are TRBV28 and TRBJ1-5; D is undetermined. Trimming stripped 6 bases from V and 4 bases from J, with 10 bases between. Germline lookup yields CDR1 MDHEN and CDR2 SYDVKM. This CDR3 region has 13 residues. As DNA, the CDR3 is TGTGCCAGCAGGCGTGACACTAATCAGCCCCAGCATTTT. Translating it yields CASRRDTNQPQHF. Supplemented by reference TRBV28 and TRBJ1-5, the full variable domain reads DVKVTQSSRYLVKRTGEKVFLECVQDMDHENMFWYRQDPGLGLRLIYFSYDVKMKEKGDIPEGYSVSREKKERFSLILESASTNQTSMYLCASRRDTNQPQHFGDGTRLSIL.

This clone showed up just once. V usage is TRBV19 and J usage is TRBJ1-2; perhaps TRBD1 as D (5 bases). The CDR3 extends over 17 amino acids. Germline values: CDR1 LNHDA, CDR2 SQIVND (reference sequence). V lost 4 bases to trimming and J lost 0 bases, with 18 bases between them. CDR3 DNA sequence: TGTGCCAGTAGTACCATGGACACCTTTACCCCTAACTATGGCTACACCTTC. Translated, it gives CASSTMDTFTPNYGYTF.

Only a few counts were recorded for this clone. The V and J genes are TRBV5-4 and TRBJ2-3; 11 nucleotides line up with TRBD2. With V trimmed by 0 bases and J by 2 bases, 8 bases remained unmatched. CDR1 is SGHNT, CDR2 YYREEE, per germline (reference sequence). CDR3 size: 18 residues. The CDR3 nucleotides read TGTGCCAGCAGCTTGGATGTTAGCGGGGGGGGGATCACAGATACGCAGTATTTT. Encoded protein: CASSLDVSGGGITDTQYF.